This T cell receptor (beta chain) was found in a study of shared clonotypes between healthy human individuals. Of note for this clone: Its antigen remains unknown.

This CDR3 has 17 amino acids. Trimming removed 2 bases at V and 2 bases at J, with 16 bases between. Germline CDR1 and CDR2: MNHNS and SASEGT. The study's findings and limits: Non-shared clonotypes had lower generation probabilities than those shared by all four donors.

Clones were sequenced by immunoSEQ multiplex PCR, and TCRdb holds only the in-frame ones, with some missing. The sample contains about 2.4 million clones, just over 90% of which appear only once. V and J are TRBV6-1 and TRBJ1-5, with a possible D match to TRBD1 (6 bases). This receptor was obtained from a man aged 18-30 years in good health. Sequencing was done on a sample of naive CD4+ T cells sorted from blood. Subset noted: CD45RA+ positively selected. The CDR3 region is CASSEKGHLLGNQPQHF. CDR3 nucleotides: TGTGCCAGCAGTGAAAAGGGACACTTGTTAGGCAATCAGCCCCAGCATTTT.